A single sample is the source of the 22 T cell receptor beta chains below, sequenced in a study of cytomegalovirus exposure and HLA in healthy donors. Researchers ran the PCR with 60 Vbeta and 13 Jbeta primers. The repertoire was sequenced with immunoSEQ multiplex PCR; TCRdb's copy has only in-frame clones and lacks some. The sample comprises fewer than 200,000 clones, 70% to 80% of which are singletons, and about 1.3% rests with the top ten. Specimen: PBMCs. The receptors originated from a woman aged 50 to 60 in good health and CMV-seronegative.

The chain uses TRBV27 and TRBJ2-7; TRBD2 agrees at 10 bases. With 5 bases clipped from V and 3 bases from J, the junction kept 10 bases outside the gene matches. This CDR3 spans 16 amino acids. Germline V gene lookup returns CDR1 MNHEY and CDR2 SMNVEV (reference sequence). DNA of the CDR3: TGTGCCAGCAGTCCACTGAGGGCTAGCGGGAGCTACGAGCAGTACTTC. Protein product: CASSPLRASGSYEQYF.

This clone was seen only a few times. The J gene is TRBJ1-2, the V gene TRBV18, with D perhaps matching TRBD1 (5 bases). The CDR3 extends over 14 amino acids. Trimming took off 3 bases at V and 3 bases at J, with 11 bases between the two ends. Germline values: CDR1 KGHSH, CDR2 LQKENI. The CDR3 sequence: CASSPGGADYGYTF. The CDR3 DNA reads TGTGCCAGCTCACCGGGTGGGGCCGACTATGGCTACACCTTC.

V is TRBV7-9 and J is TRBJ2-5; D is perhaps TRBD2 (5 bases). Germline V gene sequence: CDR1 SEHNR, CDR2 FQNEAQ (reference sequence). V was clipped by 3 bases and J by 7 bases, with 18 bases between them. The CDR3 is made up of 15 amino acids. CDR3: CASSFRVAEGGTQYF. CDR3 sequence (DNA): TGTGCCAGCAGCTTTAGGGTAGCAGAAGGAGGGACCCAGTACTTC.

This chain uses TRBV18 with TRBJ2-3; D not resolved. The germline CDR1 and CDR2 sequences are KGHSH and LQKENI. Trimming removed 3 bases at V and 0 bases at J, with 7 bases between. This CDR3 comprises 14 residues. Written as DNA, the CDR3 is TGTGCCAGCTCACCCCGCGAGAGCACAGATACGCAGTATTTT. It yields the protein CASSPRESTDTQYF. The full variable domain, completed using reference TRBV18 and TRBJ2-3, is NAGVMQNPRHLVRRRGQEARLRCSPMKGHSHVYWYRQLPEEGLKFMVYLQKENIIDESGMPKERFSAEFPKEGPSILRIQQVVRGDSAAYFCASSPRESTDTQYFGPGTRLTVL.

This clone has a handful of counts. This sequence joins TRBV9 and TRBJ2-6; 7 nucleotides agree with TRBD1. The CDR3 sequence is 15 residues long. From germline, CDR1 is SGDLS and CDR2 YYNGEE. With 10 bases clipped from V and 2 bases from J, the junction kept 9 bases outside the gene matches. CDR3 loop: CASTAQGAGANVLTF. In DNA form, the CDR3 reads TGTGCCTCCACGGCCCAGGGGGCTGGGGCCAACGTCCTGACTTTC. The full variable domain, with the rest looked up from reference TRBV9 and TRBJ2-6, is DSGVTQTPKHLITATGQRVTLRCSPRSGDLSVYWYQQSLDQGLQFLIQYYNGEERAKGNILERFSAQQFPDLHSELNLSSLELGDSALYFCASTAQGAGANVLTFGAGSRLTVL.

The rearrangement links TRBV7-9 to TRBJ2-1; tentative D call: TRBD1 (6 bases). The length of the CDR3 is 14 residues. Per the germline V gene, CDR1 is SEHNR and CDR2 is FQNEAQ (reference sequence). The ends were cut back, 5 bases at V and 9 bases at J, with 17 bases in the middle. The CDR3 protein is CASSPYSQGTEQFF. CDR3 in DNA: TGTGCCAGCAGCCCGTACTCGCAGGGGACTGAGCAGTTCTTC.

The chain links TRBV6-5 to TRBJ2-7; 8 bases agree with TRBD1. CDR1 is MNHEY and CDR2 is SVGAGI in the germline V gene. This CDR3 has 15 residues. Trimming cost V 6 bases and J 2 bases; bases outside gene matches: 9. The CDR3 region is CASSTGQGAPYEQYF. CDR3 DNA sequence: TGTGCCAGCAGCACAGGACAGGGCGCACCCTACGAGCAGTACTTC.

This rearrangement joins TRBV4-1 to TRBJ1-3, with D unresolved. Trimming shortened V by 1 base and J by 3 bases, and 10 bases separated the two germline ends. The length of the CDR3 is 15 residues. Per germline, CDR1 MGHRA and CDR2 YSYEKL. The CDR3 loop reads CASSQVFGVGNTIYF. In DNA, the CDR3 is TGCGCCAGCAGCCAAGTATTCGGGGTTGGAAACACCATATATTTT.

V is TRBV5-1 and J is TRBJ2-1; D is unclear. The germline V gene encodes CDR1 SGHRS and CDR2 YFSETQ. The CDR3 is 16 amino acids. V lost 2 bases, J lost 4 bases, and 16 bases lay in between. CDR3 DNA sequence: TGCGCCAGCAGCTTTTCGGTTCCCTTCGCGTACAATGAGCAGTTCTTC. It translates to CASSFSVPFAYNEQFF.

V is TRBV6-1 and J is TRBJ2-1, with D perhaps TRBD2 (7 bases). The germline V gene has CDR1 MNHNS and CDR2 SASEGT. V gave up 7 bases and J gave up 14 bases, with 21 bases separating them. This CDR3 comprises 13 residues. The CDR3: CASTRQVAGAKFF. In nucleotides, the CDR3 is TGTGCCAGCACCCGACAGGTGGCGGGGGCGAAGTTCTTC.

The chain employs TRBV6-1 and TRBJ2-7, with 9 bases that match TRBD1. There are 15 residues in the CDR3. CDR1 is MNHNS, CDR2 SASEGT, per germline. V lost 5 bases to trimming and J lost 2 bases; unmatched junction nucleotides: 7. CDR3 amino acids: CASSTGQGFPYEQYF. CDR3 in DNA: TGTGCCAGCAGTACGGGACAGGGTTTCCCCTACGAGCAGTACTTC.

This chain uses TRBV7-3 with TRBJ2-1, with a weak D call TRBD1 (5 bases). This CDR3 comprises 12 residues. The germline V gene encodes CDR1 SGHTA and CDR2 FQGTGA. Trimming shortened V by 7 bases and J by 7 bases, and 11 bases separated the two germline ends. As DNA, the CDR3 is TGTGCCAGCACTCGCTCAGGGAATGAGCAGTTCTTC. This sequence encodes CASTRSGNEQFF.

The rearrangement joins TRBV11-2 to TRBJ1-3; no clear D. V was shortened by 10 bases and J by 4 bases, with 8 bases between the two germline ends. This CDR3 is 11 amino acids long. The V gene's germline CDR1 is SGHAT and CDR2 FQNNGV. The CDR3 reads CATYSGNTIYF. CDR3 nucleotide sequence: TGTGCCACCTACTCCGGAAACACCATATATTTT. The full variable domain, completed using reference TRBV11-2 and TRBJ1-3, is EAGVAQSPRYKIIEKRQSVAFWCNPISGHATLYWYQQILGQGPKLLIQFQNNGVVDDSQLPKDRFSAERLKGVDSTLKIQPAKLEDSAVYLCATYSGNTIYFGEGSWLTVV.

The rearrangement joins TRBV5-6 to TRBJ1-1, with 11 bases matching TRBD1. Germline CDR1 reads SGHDT; CDR2 reads YYEEEE. The V gene end was trimmed by 4 bases and the J gene end by 7 bases; junction bases not matched to a gene: 9. The CDR3 extends over 15 amino acids. The CDR3 reads CASSRQGQGVGEAFF. The CDR3 DNA reads TGTGCCAGCAGCCGCCAGGGACAGGGGGTGGGTGAAGCTTTCTTT.

The chain carries TRBV4-3 and TRBJ1-1; D uncertain. This CDR3 comprises 13 residues. Germline V CDR1 and CDR2: LGHNA, YSLEER. Trimming removed 0 bases at V and 8 bases at J, with 10 bases between. CDR3 region: CASSQEGGREAFF. CDR3 DNA: TGCGCCAGCAGCCAAGAGGGAGGCAGAGAAGCTTTCTTT.

CDR3 sequence reads: CASSSGGAGQRETQYF. The CDR3 nucleotides are TGCGCCAGCAGCTCGGGCGGCGCGGGACAGCGGGAGACCCAGTACTTC. The rearrangement uses TRBV5-1 and TRBJ2-5, with a tentative D call TRBD1 (7 bases). This CDR3 is 16 amino acids long. Trimming left V 3 bases short and J 5 bases short, with 20 bases between. CDR1 is SGHRS and CDR2 is YFSETQ in the germline V gene.

The chain uses TRBV19 and TRBJ2-3, with D possibly matching TRBD2 (5 bases). The germline CDR1 and CDR2 sequences are LNHDA and SQIVND (reference sequence). The ends were cut back, 5 bases at V and 6 bases at J, with 18 bases in the middle. The CDR3 has 15 amino acids. Here the CDR3 reads CASSHGLQWVDTQYF. In DNA form, the CDR3 reads TGTGCCAGTAGTCACGGACTGCAGTGGGTTGATACGCAGTATTTT.

This chain joins TRBV4-1 and TRBJ2-5; D possibly corresponds to TRBD1 (6 bases). The CDR3 is 14 residues long. The germline V and J ends were trimmed by 1 base and 5 bases, with 11 bases remaining between them. Germline V gene lookup returns CDR1 MGHRA and CDR2 YSYEKL. Here the CDR3 reads CASSQGLTGETQYF. The CDR3 DNA follows: TGCGCCAGCAGCCAAGGACTAACAGGGGAGACCCAGTACTTC.

V and J are TRBV25-1 and TRBJ1-1; 7 bases align to TRBD1. The germline V gene has CDR1 MGHDK and CDR2 SYGVNS. V shed 10 bases, J shed 8 bases, and the junction held 10 bases outside the gene matches. CDR3 length: 12 amino acids. The CDR3 region is CAISEGQPEAFF. Written as DNA, the CDR3 is TGTGCCATCTCTGAGGGACAGCCCGAAGCTTTCTTT.

This clone was seen only a few times. The chain employs TRBV6-1 and TRBJ2-7; 9 positions agree with TRBD1. Germline lookup yields CDR1 MNHNS and CDR2 SASEGT. Trimming removed 2 bases from V and 5 bases from J; junction bases left unmatched: 7. CDR3 length: 15 residues. CDR3: CASSEYVGQGDEQYF. Here the CDR3 DNA reads TGTGCCAGCAGTGAATATGTGGGACAGGGCGACGAGCAGTACTTC.

This clone showed up just once. The chain has TRBV28 and TRBJ2-5, with TRBD2 as a possible D gene (5 bases). There are 14 residues in the CDR3. V was trimmed by 3 bases and J by 1 base, leaving 9 bases between them. Germline V lookup: CDR1 MDHEN, CDR2 SYDVKM. Here the CDR3 DNA reads TGTGCCAGCAGTTTCGCCGGGGTCCAAGAGACCCAGTACTTC. This gives the protein CASSFAGVQETQYF.

The J gene is TRBJ2-1, the V gene TRBV9, with 9 bases aligning to TRBD2. J was trimmed by 1 base and V by 3 bases; bases with no gene match: 2. In germline, CDR1 is SGDLS, CDR2 YYNGEE. CDR3 length: 15 residues. The CDR3 reads CASSGSGGSYNEQFF. In DNA, the CDR3 is TGTGCCAGCAGCGGGAGCGGGGGGTCCTACAATGAGCAGTTCTTC. The full variable domain, completed using reference TRBV9 and TRBJ2-1, is DSGVTQTPKHLITATGQRVTLRCSPRSGDLSVYWYQQSLDQGLQFLIQYYNGEERAKGNILERFSAQQFPDLHSELNLSSLELGDSALYFCASSGSGGSYNEQFFGPGTRLTVL.